This T cell receptor (beta chain) is from a study of control samples from healthy donors and cancer patients. Clones were sequenced by immunoSEQ multiplex PCR, and TCRdb holds only the in-frame ones, with some missing. The sample lists 170,000 or so clones, over 85% occurring once. Germline CDR1 is DFQATT and CDR2 is SNEGSKA (reference sequence). CDR3 size: 11 residues. Deletions cut 7 bases from V and 2 bases from J, with 6 bases between. The rearrangement uses TRBV20-1 and TRBJ2-1; D ambiguous. This clonotype originated in a man in his thirties or forties in good health. The sample comprised blood. In DNA form, the CDR3 reads TGCAGTGGCTCTACCTACAATGAGCAGTTCTTC. Translating gives CSGSTYNEQFF.